These T cell receptor beta chains were read from a single sample in a study of blood T cell repertoires in COVID-19. Clones were read by immunoSEQ multiplex PCR, and TCRdb kept only the in-frame ones, dropping some. The profile shows about 11,000 clones, around 89% of them singletons. Material for sequencing was peripheral blood. These receptors all come from a human donor in a cohort sampled during active COVID-19. CDR3s include the opening cysteine and the closing phenylalanine or tryptophan. The D gene is left open where the match is weak. Size is stated for part of the rows, as once, few or many counts, or as a class when the clone is expanded.

V gene	J gene	D gene	clone size	CDR3 DNA	CDR3 protein
TRBV4-2	TRBJ1-3	-	-	TGTGCCAGCAGCCAAGAGGCACGCTCTGGAAACACCATATATTTT	CASSQEARSGNTIYF
TRBV27	TRBJ2-1	-	-	TGTGCCAGCAGTTTTTTGGTGGGGGGGCCTGACAATGAGCAGTTCTTC	CASSFLVGGPDNEQFF
TRBV5-1	TRBJ2-7	TRBD1	-	TGCGCCAGCAGCAAGGGACAGGAGCCCTCCTACGAGCAGTACTTC	CASSKGQEPSYEQYF
TRBV11-3	TRBJ2-3	TRBD1	-	TGTGCCAGCAGCCCGCGGACAGGGGCCGCAGATACGCAGTATTTT	CASSPRTGAADTQYF
TRBV7-9	TRBJ1-1	-	once	TGTGCCAGCAGCTCCCTGGGCCAGGTACTCACTGAAGCTTTCTTT	CASSSLGQVLTEAFF
TRBV3-1/TRBV3-2	TRBJ2-7	-	-	TGTGCCAGCAGCCAAGTCCCGCGGAGCTCCTACGAGCAGTACTTC	CASSQVPRSSYEQYF
TRBV27	TRBJ2-7	TRBD1	few	TGTGCCAGCAGTTTGGACAGGGGGAACGAGCAGTACTTC	CASSLDRGNEQYF
TRBV28	TRBJ1-6	-	-	TGTGCCAGCGCGGGGGGCACTTCACCCCTCCACTTT	CASAGGTSPLHF
TRBV27	TRBJ2-3	TRBD1	-	TGTGCCAGCAGTTTGGGGGACAGGGGACCAGATACGCAGTATTTT	CASSLGDRGPDTQYF
TRBV3-1/TRBV3-2	TRBJ2-7	TRBD1	-	TGTGCCAGCAGCCATCGGGACAGGGGGCATAACGAGCAGTACTTC	CASSHRDRGHNEQYF
TRBV27	TRBJ2-1	-	-	TGTGCCAGCAGTTTAACCGGACTTCCCGAAAATGAGCAGTTCTTC	CASSLTGLPENEQFF
TRBV7-2	TRBJ2-1	TRBD2	-	TGTGCCAGCAGCTTAGACGGGGGAGGGTCCTACAATGAGCAGTTCTTC	CASSLDGGGSYNEQFF
TRBV11-3	TRBJ2-7	TRBD2	-	TGTGCCAGCAGCCCAGGCGGGGGGCGCGCCTACGAGCAGTACTTC	CASSPGGGRAYEQYF
TRBV7-9	TRBJ2-2	-	-	TGTGCCAGCAGCTTAGCCGGGAACACCGGGGAGCTGTTTTTT	CASSLAGNTGELFF
TRBV28	TRBJ1-1	-	-	TGTGCAGCCCCCGACAGATTGAACACTGAAGCTTTCTTT	CAAPDRLNTEAFF
TRBV5-1	TRBJ2-1	TRBD1	-	TGCGCCAGCAGCGAGGGGGCGGGTTTAGGCGAGCAGTTCTTC	CASSEGAGLGEQFF
TRBV11-2	TRBJ2-1	-	-	TGTGCCAGCAGCGCAGCGGAGGGGCGCAATGAGCAGTTCTTC	CASSAAEGRNEQFF
TRBV30	TRBJ1-3	-	-	TGTGCCTGGAGTGTATTCGGTTCTGGAAACACCATATATTTT	CAWSVFGSGNTIYF
TRBV5-4	TRBJ2-3	TRBD1	-	TGTGCCAGCAGCAGGGACAGGGGCCCCACAGATACGCAGTATTTT	CASSRDRGPTDTQYF
TRBV6-5	TRBJ2-1	TRBD2	-	TGTGCCAGCAAGGCTAGCGGGGGGAGCTACAATGAGCAGTTCTTC	CASKASGGSYNEQFF
TRBV28	TRBJ1-1	-	-	TGTGCCACTACAGTGGGGGCGAGGAACACTGAAGCTTTCTTT	CATTVGARNTEAFF
TRBV7-8	TRBJ1-3	-	-	TGTGCCAGCAGCTCAGGGGTGGGTGGAAACACCATATATTTT	CASSSGVGGNTIYF
TRBV20-1	TRBJ2-7	-	-	TGCAGTGCTAGTTGGCAGGGTAGTAGCTACGAGCAGTACTTC	CSASWQGSSYEQYF
TRBV6-5	TRBJ1-5	-	-	TGTGCCAGCCGGTCAGGGGCAGGCGATCAGCCCCAGCATTTT	CASRSGAGDQPQHF
TRBV11-2	TRBJ1-1	TRBD1	-	TGTGCCAGCAGCGGTACCGGGACAGGGAGAGCGACTTTCTTT	CASSGTGTGRATFF
TRBV16	TRBJ2-5	TRBD1	-	TGTGCCAGCAGCGGACAGGGATACCAAGAGACCCAGTACTTC	CASSGQGYQETQYF
TRBV5-1	TRBJ2-2	TRBD1	-	TGCGCCAGCAGCTTGGAGGGGACAGGGAACACCGGGGAGCTGTTTTTT	CASSLEGTGNTGELFF
TRBV23-1	TRBJ2-1	TRBD1	-	TGCGCCAGCAGTCAACCCCACAGGGGGCGACCGGGGTACAATGAGCAGTTCTTC	CASSQPHRGRPGYNEQFF
TRBV5-1	TRBJ1-1	TRBD1	-	TGCGCCAGCAGCTTCCAGGGGGCCGGCACTGAAGCTTTCTTT	CASSFQGAGTEAFF
TRBV6-5	TRBJ1-1	-	-	TGTGCCAGCAGTTACGGGGCAGGGGCTGAAGCTTTCTTT	CASSYGAGAEAFF
TRBV4-3	TRBJ2-3	-	-	TGCGCCAGCAGCCAAGATCGCGCGGGGCCCAACACGCAGTATTTT	CASSQDRAGPNTQYF
TRBV5-6	TRBJ1-5	-	-	TGTGCCAGCAGCCCCCAGGGCAGGGTAGATCAGCCCCAGCATTTT	CASSPQGRVDQPQHF
TRBV5-1	TRBJ1-2	-	-	TGCGCCAGCAGCCGGGACTTGGGTAATGGCTACACCTTC	CASSRDLGNGYTF
TRBV12-3/TRBV12-4	TRBJ2-1	TRBD1	-	TGTGCCAGCAGGCGGACAGGGAATGAGCAGTTCTTC	CASRRTGNEQFF
TRBV2	TRBJ2-5	TRBD1	-	TGTGCCAGCAGTGAGGGGACAGGGAACCAAGAGACCCAGTACTTC	CASSEGTGNQETQYF
TRBV27	TRBJ2-5	-	-	TGTGCCAGCAGTTTAGACAGCCAAGAGACCCAGTACTTC	CASSLDSQETQYF
TRBV27	TRBJ2-5	-	-	TGTGCCAGCAGCATTCGCCCGGGGGTGGAGACCCAGTACTTC	CASSIRPGVETQYF
TRBV2	TRBJ2-4	TRBD2	once	TGTGCCAGCAGCCGGGGACTAGCGCGGGACATTCAGTACTTC	CASSRGLARDIQYF
TRBV18	TRBJ2-7	-	-	TGTGCCAGCTCCACCACTACAGGTTCTGGCGAGCAGTACTTC	CASSTTTGSGEQYF
TRBV7-8	TRBJ1-2	TRBD1	once	TGTGCCAGCAGCTTAGGACAGGGTCTCTACTATGGCTACACCTTC	CASSLGQGLYYGYTF
TRBV6-5	TRBJ2-1	-	-	TGTGCCAGCAGACAACAGGGTCTCAATGAGCAGTTCTTC	CASRQQGLNEQFF
TRBV19	TRBJ1-1	-	-	TGTGCCAGTAGTATCTTGGGGGGTACTGAAGCTTTCTTT	CASSILGGTEAFF
TRBV28	TRBJ1-3	TRBD1	-	TGTGCCAGCAGTGCAGGGGGCTCTGGAAACACCATATATTTT	CASSAGGSGNTIYF
TRBV28	TRBJ1-6	TRBD1	-	TGTGCCAGCAGTTCCGACAGGGTAAATAATTCACCCCTCCACTTT	CASSSDRVNNSPLHF
TRBV11-3	TRBJ2-2	-	-	TGTGCCAGCAGCACCGGAGTATTGAACACCGGGGAGCTGTTTTTT	CASSTGVLNTGELFF